The 16 T cell receptor beta chains presented below share a single source sample, sequenced in a study of T cell repertoires in ileal Crohn's disease. Assay: immunoSEQ multiplex PCR; the TCRdb copy retains only in-frame clones and omits some. The data contain 6,500 to 9,000 clones, 70% to 80% of them seen just once; the ten biggest clones take up about 4.3%. Specimen: ileal tissue. These receptors were taken from an adult with Crohn's disease.

The CDR3 here is CASSLGTRGVDTEAFF. CDR3 sequence (DNA): TGCGCCAGCAGCTTGGGTACCAGGGGGGTCGACACTGAAGCTTTCTTT. The chain carries TRBV5-1 and TRBJ1-1; 7 positions match TRBD1. The CDR3 is made up of 16 amino acids. Trimming at V came to 0 bases and at J to 3 bases, leaving 8 bases not matched to a gene. Germline V lookup: CDR1 SGHRS, CDR2 YFSETQ.

This rearrangement joins TRBV2 to TRBJ2-2, with a possible D match to TRBD1 (6 bases). V shed 7 bases and J shed 6 bases, with 9 bases lying between them. Germline V gene data show CDR1 as SNHLY and CDR2 as FYNNEI. This CDR3 is 12 amino acids long. CDR3 in amino acids: CASTYRAGELFF. In nucleotides, the CDR3 is TGTGCCAGCACTTACAGGGCCGGGGAGCTGTTTTTT.

This clone was recorded once. The chain has TRBV7-8 and TRBJ1-2, with TRBD1 identical over 10 bases. J gave up 8 bases and V 1 base, and 4 bases lay outside the gene matches. Germline lookup yields CDR1 SGHVS and CDR2 FQNEAQ. CDR3 length: 14 residues. The CDR3 nucleotides are TGTGCCAGCAGCTTAGTTGGGACAGGGGTAGGCTACACCTTC. It encodes CASSLVGTGVGYTF.

The J gene is TRBJ1-5, the V gene TRBV9, with D hard to call. Germline V lookup: CDR1 SGDLS, CDR2 YYNGEE. The V and J ends lost 1 base and 7 bases respectively, with 12 bases between them. CDR3 size: 14 residues. In DNA form, the CDR3 reads TGTGCCAGCAGCGTATCGCCCTACCCACAGCCCCAGCATTTT. Amino acid sequence: CASSVSPYPQPQHF.

The chain carries TRBV9 and TRBJ2-2; TRBD2 might be the D (7 bases). With 7 bases removed from V and 3 bases from J, the gap between germline ends came to 19 bases. Germline CDR1 is SGDLS and CDR2 is YYNGEE. The CDR3 length is 16 residues. The CDR3 spells CASALGGGLDTGELFF. DNA for the CDR3: TGTGCCAGCGCCCTGGGAGGGGGGCTTGACACCGGGGAGCTGTTTTTT.

The rearrangement links TRBV6-5 to TRBJ2-7; D gene ambiguous. CDR3 length equals 14 residues. The ends were cut back, 4 bases at V and 6 bases at J, with 16 bases in the middle. Germline V CDR1 and CDR2: MNHEY, SVGAGI. CDR3 in DNA: TGTGCCAGCAGTTTGAGACATCCTCCTTCCGAGCAGTACTTC. It yields the protein CASSLRHPPSEQYF.

The chain has TRBV10-1 and TRBJ2-3, with 7 nucleotides matching TRBD2. Germline lookup yields CDR1 WNHNN and CDR2 SYGVQD (reference sequence). J gave up 0 bases and V 2 bases, and 11 bases lay outside the gene matches. This CDR3 has 18 amino acids. The chain's CDR3 is CASSEIGLGSKSTDTQYF. DNA of the CDR3: TGCGCCAGCAGTGAGATCGGACTAGGAAGTAAAAGCACAGATACGCAGTATTTT.

The rearrangement uses TRBV9 and TRBJ2-2; a weak D match, TRBD2 (5 bases). Trimming removed 5 bases from V and 4 bases from J, with 15 bases in between. CDR3 size: 15 residues. The germline V gene encodes CDR1 SGDLS and CDR2 YYNGEE. The CDR3 region is CASRYSATSTGELFF. In DNA, the CDR3 is TGTGCCAGCAGATATAGCGCGACGTCCACCGGGGAGCTGTTTTTT.

This chain links TRBV27 with TRBJ2-7; 7 bases are a match to TRBD1. The V and J ends lost 8 bases and 1 base, in that order; junction bases with no gene match: 5. The CDR3 contains 13 residues. The V gene's germline CDR1 is MNHEY and CDR2 SMNVEV (reference sequence). This CDR3 reads CASRDSGSYEQYF. CDR3 bases: TGTGCCAGCCGGGACAGCGGATCCTACGAGCAGTACTTC.

The rearrangement joins TRBV5-3 to TRBJ2-5; TRBD1 aligns across 7 bases. TRBV5-3 is flagged as an ORF with uncertain function. The CDR3 is 12 residues long. V shed 7 bases and J 2 bases; nucleotides not matched to a gene: 2. The CDR3 sequence is CARRQGQETQYF. In nucleotides, the CDR3 is TGTGCCAGACGACAGGGACAAGAGACCCAGTACTTC.

The chain has TRBV9 and TRBJ2-1; perhaps TRBD1 as D (5 bases). This CDR3 spans 15 amino acids. With 4 bases removed from V and 4 bases from J, the gap between germline ends came to 15 bases. Germline CDR1 SGDLS, CDR2 YYNGEE. The CDR3 region has the DNA TGTGCCAGCAGCCCCCTGGGGCAGGGATACAATGAGCAGTTCTTC. Translating gives CASSPLGQGYNEQFF.

CDR3 protein: CASSIGKLGGEETQYF. The CDR3 nucleotides read TGTGCCAGTAGTATAGGCAAACTAGGAGGGGAAGAGACCCAGTACTTC. V gene TRBV19 combines with J gene TRBJ2-5, with D tentatively TRBD2 (6 bases). Germline CDR1 LNHDA, CDR2 SQIVND (reference sequence). The CDR3 runs to 16 residues. V was cut by 1 base and J by 3 bases, with 15 bases left in between.

CDR3 residues: CASSPETRGTGYTF. In DNA, the CDR3 is TGTGCCAGCTCACCAGAAACCAGGGGTACAGGCTACACCTTC. The V call is TRBV18, the J call TRBJ1-2, with a possible D match to TRBD1 (6 bases). The CDR3 extends over 14 amino acids. Germline V gives CDR1 KGHSH, CDR2 LQKENI. Trimming pared 2 bases from V and 8 bases from J, leaving 15 bases between.

This rearrangement joins TRBV4-1 to TRBJ2-3; D perhaps matches TRBD1 (6 bases). V lost 5 bases, J lost 1 base, and 10 bases lay in between. This CDR3 is 14 amino acids long. Germline V CDR1 and CDR2: MGHRA, YSYEKL. CDR3 coding DNA: TGCGCCAGCAGCTCTCGACAGGGCACAGATACGCAGTATTTT. Translation gives CASSSRQGTDTQYF.

This clone was observed a handful of times. The chain carries TRBV4-2 and TRBJ1-2; tentative D call: TRBD1 (6 bases). The V end was cut by 4 bases, the J end by 6 bases, with 9 bases between. The CDR3 sequence is 12 residues long. The germline CDR1 and CDR2 sequences are LGHNA and YNFKEQ. DNA of the CDR3: TGTGCCAGCAGCCTCAACAGGGATGGCTACACCTTC. It specifies CASSLNRDGYTF.

As for this clone: The sample holds other DNA sequences that translate to the same CDR3. This chain joins TRBV11-2 and TRBJ1-1; maybe TRBD1 (6 bases). Germline loops: CDR1 SGHAT, CDR2 FQNNGV. The CDR3 has 14 residues. The V and J ends lost 1 base and 5 bases respectively, with 11 bases between them. CDR3 nucleotide sequence: TGTGCCAGCAGCTTAGCCGGGGGGCGGACTGAAGCTTTCTTT. Its translation: CASSLAGGRTEAFF.